This T cell receptor beta chain was captured by sequencing in a study of Graves' ophthalmopathy and Graves' hyperthyroidism. On this clonotype: This sequence may be a read error, since a much larger clone differs from it by one base.

Beta-chain TCR CDR3 regions were amplified from RNA transcripts. HTBI-primed RT-PCR formed the first round, and a multiplex PCR formed the second. One entry per CDR3 protein, called by TCRdb with MiXCR from the multiplex PCR reads. The repertoire holds about 220,000 distinct CDR3 sequences, with around a fifth as singletons. Trimming removed 6 bases at V and 5 bases at J, with 13 bases between. This CDR3 spans 13 amino acids. Germline CDR1 and CDR2: SGHTA and FQGNSA. The material sequenced was peripheral blood. The clonotype comes from a woman aged 45 to 65 with Graves' ophthalmopathy. The V and J genes are TRBV7-2 and TRBJ2-5; unclear D gene. This CDR3 is CASSLDGPETQYF. CDR3 in DNA: TGTGCCAGCAGTCTCGACGGCCCGGAGACCCAGTACTTC.